A selection of T cell receptor beta chains follows, all from one sample in a study of human T cells and chemical hapten exposure. TCRdb itself ran the RACE reads through MiXCR, one entry per CDR3 protein. The sample records about 120,000 distinct CDR3 sequences, approximately 15% being singletons. The sample in question was whole blood, obtained in connection with sensitization to the hapten diphenylcyclopropenone (DPC). These receptors originate from a young woman with alopecia areata. Some clones in this sample may be carry-over from other donors' samples. CDR3s leave out the opening cysteine and the closing phenylalanine or tryptophan.

J,V,CDR3
TRBJ2-5,TRBV4-1,ASSQARGGSGGSATQY
TRBJ2-7,TRBV6-5,ASSLFRATGAGYEQY
TRBJ1-1,TRBV7-4,ASSLDVFGQGNTEAF
TRBJ2-5,TRBV10-3,AISQDQETQY
TRBJ1-2,TRBV5-1,ASSLNPGSYGYT
TRBJ2-7,TRBV9,ASSVGGGKAYEQY
TRBJ2-5,TRBV7-6,ASSFLTSEETQY
TRBJ1-2,TRBV4-3,ASSQDGRANYGYT
TRBJ2-7,TRBV6-6,ASSYDLDRSYEQY
TRBJ2-2,TRBV7-9,ASSHGQGVVTGELF
TRBJ2-7,TRBV19,ASSPRGTGSDEQY
TRBJ2-1,TRBV12-3/TRBV12-4,ASSLAQGLGNEQF
TRBJ1-1,TRBV5-5,ASSTERTGTEAF
TRBJ2-3,TRBV12-3/TRBV12-4,ASSLWGDTQY
TRBJ1-2,TRBV6-6,ASSYSVGYT
TRBJ2-7,TRBV18,ASSPSPIAYEQY
TRBJ2-7,TRBV12-3/TRBV12-4,ASSPTLGLAGSSYEQY
TRBJ2-5,TRBV12-3/TRBV12-4,ASSLLGRTFETQY
TRBJ2-3,TRBV6-2/TRBV6-3,ATLRDPMGRDTQY
TRBJ2-3,TRBV27,ASKGLAVTDTQY
TRBJ1-2,TRBV28,ASRPFTGNYGYT
TRBJ2-3,TRBV10-3,ATRTPEEDTQY
TRBJ2-7,TRBV20-1,SAREPGLAGYEQY